This T cell receptor (beta chain) came from a study of naive and memory T cell subsets. Study-level findings and limits: Over 95% of naive TCR sequences appeared only once after error correction, unlike memory subsets.

The beta constant-region primer was an equimolar mix of two oligonucleotides covering TRBC1 and TRBC2. Nested alpha and beta constant-region primers with the SP2 primer drove four PCR rounds on ligated cDNA. TCRdb fed the UMI-ligation and nested PCR reads into MiXCR, producing one record per CDR3 protein. Among around 160,000 distinct CDR3 sequences, about a sixth were seen once, and the ten largest hold around 0.14%. With 5 bases removed from V and 5 bases from J, the gap between germline ends came to 14 bases. The CDR3 is 13 amino acids. CDR1 is SQVTM, CDR2 ANQGSEA, per germline. To note about this clonotype: Its cognate antigen is unknown.

Sequenced input: naive CD4+ T cells from blood. The rearrangement uses TRBV29-1 and TRBJ2-3, with D perhaps TRBD2 (6 bases). The TCR sequence derives from a human donor in good health. CDR3 DNA sequence: TGCAGCGTTAATCCGGGAGTCATAGATACGCAGTATTTT. It is translated as CSVNPGVIDTQYF.